The rows below give T cell receptor beta chains drawn from one sample of a study of T cells in Graves' hyperthyroidism and ophthalmopathy. From the multiplex PCR reads, TCRdb called clonotypes with MiXCR, one entry per CDR3 protein. The table records about 690,000 distinct CDR3 sequences, around a sixth of them present only once. Input material: blood. Receptors originate from a man aged 50-59 years with Graves' hyperthyroidism. Both conserved end residues are part of each CDR3. The order of the fields is J gene, V gene, clone size, D gene, CDR3 protein, CDR3 DNA. A D gene is named only where the DNA matches it firmly. Size is omitted from some rows. Given values are once, few, many or a class for expanded clones.

TRBJ2-7,TRBV28,-,TRBD2,CASSLPIAGDYEQYF,TGTGCCAGCAGTTTGCCTATAGCGGGAGATTACGAGCAGTACTTC
TRBJ2-7,TRBV19,few,-,CASSRRGYYEQYF,TGTGCCAGTAGTAGGAGGGGGTACTACGAGCAGTACTTC
TRBJ2-1,TRBV6-1,many,TRBD1,CASSSDRATYNEQFF,TGTGCCAGCAGTTCGGACAGGGCGACCTACAATGAGCAGTTCTTC
TRBJ2-7,TRBV5-1,few,TRBD2,CASSSTTGTSFYEQYF,TGCGCCAGCAGCTCAACCACTGGGACTAGCTTCTACGAGCAGTACTTC
TRBJ2-6,TRBV18,-,-,CASSPGQISGANVLTF,TGTGCCAGCTCACCGGGGCAGATCTCTGGGGCCAACGTCCTGACTTTC
TRBJ1-1,TRBV7-2,few,-,CASSLGLSPEAFF,TGTGCCAGCAGCTTAGGGTTGAGTCCTGAAGCTTTCTTT
TRBJ1-5,TRBV27,many,-,CASSLSLFGQPQHF,TGTGCCAGCAGTTTATCATTGTTCGGCCAGCCCCAGCATTTT
TRBJ1-1,TRBV19,-,-,CASSPLNRARGTEAFF,TGTGCCAGTAGTCCCCTCAACAGGGCTCGGGGGACTGAAGCTTTCTTT
TRBJ2-5,TRBV5-1,many,TRBD2,CASSSGLAGGKYQETQYF,TGCGCCAGCAGCTCCGGACTAGCGGGAGGAAAGTACCAAGAGACCCAGTACTTC
TRBJ2-3,TRBV28,-,-,CASSLGWGDTQYF,TGTGCCAGCAGTTTGGGCTGGGGAGATACGCAGTATTTT
TRBJ1-1,TRBV5-5,-,-,CASGFGTANTEAFF,TGTGCCAGCGGCTTCGGAACAGCGAACACTGAAGCTTTCTTT
TRBJ2-1,TRBV20-1,-,TRBD1,CSATGQKYNEQFF,TGCAGTGCAACGGGACAGAAATACAATGAGCAGTTCTTC
TRBJ1-2,TRBV2,many,TRBD1,CASSERDRGGYGYTF,TGTGCCAGCAGTGAAAGAGACAGGGGTGGCTATGGCTACACCTTC
TRBJ1-4,TRBV4-3,-,-,CASSQDRGNEKLFF,TGCGCCAGCAGCCAAGACAGGGGTAATGAAAAACTGTTTTTT
TRBJ1-6,TRBV28,many,-,CASTSGDGNSPLHF,TGTGCCAGCACTTCGGGGGATGGAAATTCACCCCTCCACTTT
TRBJ1-1,TRBV6-1,many,-,CASRYNRDTEAFF,TGTGCCAGCAGGTATAACAGGGACACTGAAGCTTTCTTT
TRBJ2-3,TRBV20-1,many,TRBD2,CSAPPVLAGVGDTQYF,TGCAGTGCTCCGCCTGTACTAGCGGGAGTGGGAGATACGCAGTATTTT
TRBJ2-7,TRBV28,-,-,CASSSSAMGPYEQYF,TGTGCCAGCAGTAGCTCGGCGATGGGGCCCTACGAGCAGTACTTC
TRBJ1-1,TRBV5-1,many,-,CASSLEGASTEAFF,TGCGCCAGCAGCTTGGAAGGGGCCTCCACTGAAGCTTTCTTT
TRBJ2-5,TRBV12-3/TRBV12-4,-,-,CASSSPFSAGRTQYF,TGTGCCAGCAGTTCGCCGTTTTCAGCCGGACGAACCCAGTACTTC
TRBJ2-1,TRBV9,-,-,CASSRGTRDNEQFF,TGTGCCAGCAGCAGGGGGACGAGAGACAATGAGCAGTTCTTC
TRBJ2-2,TRBV7-6,-,-,CASSLDPRGGELFF,TGTGCCAGCAGCTTAGACCCCCGGGGCGGGGAGCTGTTTTTT